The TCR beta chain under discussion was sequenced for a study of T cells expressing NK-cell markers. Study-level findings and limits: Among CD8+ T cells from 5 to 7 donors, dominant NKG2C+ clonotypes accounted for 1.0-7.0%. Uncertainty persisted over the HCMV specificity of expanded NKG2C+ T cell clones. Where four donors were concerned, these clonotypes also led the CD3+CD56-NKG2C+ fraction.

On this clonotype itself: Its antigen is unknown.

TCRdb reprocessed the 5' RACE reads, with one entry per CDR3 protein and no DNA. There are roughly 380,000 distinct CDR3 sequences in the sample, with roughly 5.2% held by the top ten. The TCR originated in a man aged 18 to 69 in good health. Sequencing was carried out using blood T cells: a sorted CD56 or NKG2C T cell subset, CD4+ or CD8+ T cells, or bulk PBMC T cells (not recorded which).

Here the CDR3 reads CASSLRVQGDGEKLFF. The chain joins TRBV5-1 to TRBJ1-4; the D call from TCRdb, TRBD1, cannot be confirmed without DNA. Germline V CDR1 and CDR2: SGHRS, YFSETQ. This CDR3 region has 16 residues.